This T cell receptor (beta chain) was recovered during a study of blood T cell repertoires in COVID-19. Libraries were prepared by immunoSEQ multiplex PCR; TCRdb keeps only in-frame clonotypes and omits some of them. The sample has roughly 220,000 clones, around 80% seen once. The receptor was derived from a man aged 30-40 years with active or convalescent COVID-19. The sequencing input was peripheral blood.

This CDR3 reads CASNTGVSGANVLTF. For the CDR3, the DNA is TGTGCCAGCAACACCGGAGTTTCTGGGGCCAACGTCCTGACTTTC. The gene calls are TRBV2 and TRBJ2-6; D not resolved. Germline V gives CDR1 SNHLY, CDR2 FYNNEI. V was shortened by 7 bases and J by 1 base, with 11 bases between the two germline ends. The CDR3 length is 15 residues.